The clone carrying this TCR beta chain was observed at least ten times. Its target is unknown. The library targeted TCRbeta and was prepared with unique molecular identifiers. TCRdb reprocessed the PCR reads via MiXCR and lists one record per CDR3 protein. This sample has roughly 300,000 distinct CDR3 sequences; roughly 11% occur once, and the top ten carry about 20%. The sample originates from a study of T-cell reconstitution after alpha-beta-depleted transplantation in children. Study conclusions and caveats: Counts and diversity of T cells one year after transplant came mostly from newly produced T cells. Elevated TCRbeta diversity at day 60 was traced, in some patients, to surviving recipient T cells and thymic progenitors. There were reportedly several hundred expanded graft clones from which alpha-beta T cells came about two months after transplant.

Looked up from germline, CDR1 is MDHEN and CDR2 is SYDVKM. There are 15 residues in the CDR3. The ends were cut back, 3 bases at V and 6 bases at J, with 14 bases in the middle. The rearrangement links TRBV28 to TRBJ2-2; D possibly matches TRBD1 or TRBD2 (5 bases each). Sequencing used peripheral blood, obtained 180 days after TCRalphabeta/CD19-depleted stem cell transplant. This TCR came from a male patient aged 2 to 9 who had a stem cell transplant for chronic granulomatous disease, so the T cells may come from the graft donor. The CDR3 region is CASSFGDVGPGELFF. CDR3 nucleotides: TGTGCCAGCAGTTTTGGGGACGTAGGGCCCGGGGAGCTGTTTTTT.